These 25 T cell receptor beta chains were sequenced from one sample in a study of CD8+ T cells in alopecia areata. cDNA prepared by RNA extraction and subsequent reverse transcription served as the template for sequencing. Sequenced by immunoSEQ multiplex PCR; TCRdb stores in-frame clones only, minus some. The sample includes some 120,000 clones, about 50% of them seen just once. The sequencing sample was made of NKG2D-low CD8+ T cells sorted from blood. Receptors originate from a human donor with alopecia areata.

The chain links TRBV30 to TRBJ1-2; unclear D gene. The length of the CDR3 is 11 residues. The ends were cut back, 1 base at V and 12 bases at J, with 12 bases in the middle. The germline V gene has CDR1 GTSNPN and CDR2 SVGIG (reference sequence). The CDR3 spells CAWSDKSGHTF. As DNA, the CDR3 is TGTGCCTGGAGTGACAAAAGCGGCCACACCTTC.

This chain uses TRBV30 with TRBJ1-1; no clear D. The CDR3 sequence is 11 residues long. Germline V gene data show CDR1 as GTSNPN and CDR2 as SVGIG (reference sequence). Trimming pared 7 bases from V and 6 bases from J, leaving 12 bases between. The CDR3 sequence: CASQVGAEAFF. The CDR3 coding sequence is TGTGCCTCGCAGGTGGGAGCTGAAGCTTTCTTT.

This chain uses TRBV29-1 with TRBJ1-2; no clear D. CDR3 length: 13 residues. V was clipped by 5 bases and J by 0 bases, with 10 bases between them. Germline CDR1 reads SQVTM; CDR2 reads ANQGSEA. The CDR3 DNA reads as TGCAGCGTTACAGATTCTACTAACTATGGCTACACCTTC. Amino acids: CSVTDSTNYGYTF.

The chain recombines TRBV5-6 with TRBJ2-4; the D is unclear. V was trimmed by 0 bases and J by 9 bases, leaving 7 bases between them. Germline V gene lookup returns CDR1 SGHDT and CDR2 YYEEEE. The CDR3 covers 12 residues. The chain's CDR3 is CASSLGRSIQYF. CDR3 bases: TGTGCCAGCAGCTTGGGGCGGAGCATTCAGTACTTC. Full variable domain (outside the CDR3, taken from reference TRBV5-6 and TRBJ2-4): DAGVTQSPTHLIKTRGQQVTLRCSPKSGHDTVSWYQQALGQGPQFIFQYYEEEERQRGNFPDRFSGHQFPNYSSELNVNALLLGDSALYLCASSLGRSIQYFGAGTRLSVL.

The rearrangement joins TRBV11-2 to TRBJ2-1; D is uncertain. This CDR3 region has 10 residues. V gave up 5 bases and J gave up 8 bases, with 4 bases separating them. Per germline, CDR1 SGHAT and CDR2 FQNNGV. The CDR3 DNA reads as TGTGCCAGCAGCACGCATGAGCAGTTCTTC. Its protein product is CASSTHEQFF. Full variable domain (outside the CDR3, taken from reference TRBV11-2 and TRBJ2-1): EAGVAQSPRYKIIEKRQSVAFWCNPISGHATLYWYQQILGQGPKLLIQFQNNGVVDDSQLPKDRFSAERLKGVDSTLKIQPAKLEDSAVYLCASSTHEQFFGPGTRLTVL.

A few counts support this clone. The chain couples TRBV29-1 to TRBJ2-2; possible D gene TRBD2, 5 bases. CDR1 SQVTM and CDR2 ANQGSEA come from the germline V gene. Trimming left V 3 bases short and J 1 base short, with 9 bases between. The CDR3 runs to 14 residues. The CDR3 DNA is TGCAGCGTTGATTTCGGGGAGAACACCGGGGAGCTGTTTTTT. Translation: CSVDFGENTGELFF.

The rearrangement uses TRBV5-1 and TRBJ2-1; D could derive from TRBD1 or TRBD2 (5 bases each). The CDR3 totals 13 residues. V gave up 3 bases and J gave up 9 bases, with 13 bases separating them. Germline CDR1 SGHRS, CDR2 YFSETQ. This chain's CDR3 is CASSSPGTVEQFF. As DNA, the CDR3 is TGCGCCAGCAGCTCGCCTGGGACCGTTGAGCAGTTCTTC.

This clone has a handful of counts. The genes are TRBV27 and TRBJ2-7; the D gene could be TRBD1 or TRBD2 (7 bases each). Trimming left V 6 bases short and J 3 bases short, with 15 bases between. Germline V CDR1 and CDR2: MNHEY, SMNVEV (reference sequence). There are 14 residues in the CDR3. For the CDR3, the DNA is TGTGCCAGCAGGGTAGGGGGCGGGAGCTACGAGCAGTACTTC. As protein: CASRVGGGSYEQYF.

The chain recombines TRBV29-1 with TRBJ2-7; 8 bases align to TRBD2. With 6 bases clipped from V and 0 bases from J, the junction kept 7 bases outside the gene matches. Per the germline V gene, CDR1 is SQVTM and CDR2 is ANQGSEA. CDR3 length equals 14 residues. DNA of the CDR3: TGCAGCGTCGGTCCTAGCGGGTACTCCTACGAGCAGTACTTC. It translates to CSVGPSGYSYEQYF.

The chain has TRBV29-1 and TRBJ2-1, with D perhaps TRBD1 or TRBD2 (5 bases each). This CDR3 has 12 residues. Between the trimmed V and J ends, which lost 5 bases and 7 bases, there was a span of 12 bases. The V gene's germline CDR1 is SQVTM and CDR2 ANQGSEA. In DNA form, the CDR3 reads TGCAGCGTTTGGGGGAAAACGAATGAGCAGTTCTTC. Residues: CSVWGKTNEQFF.

The chain is built from TRBV27 and TRBJ1-1; no definite D call. From germline, CDR1 is MNHEY and CDR2 SMNVEV (reference sequence). V dropped 9 bases and J dropped 1 base, with 12 bases sitting between them. This CDR3 is built from 13 residues. CDR3 amino acids: CASSLGKNTEAFF. The DNA of the CDR3 is TGTGCCAGTTCCTTAGGGAAGAACACTGAAGCTTTCTTT.

This chain joins TRBV29-1 and TRBJ1-1; D not resolved. Between the trimmed V and J ends, which lost 0 bases and 4 bases, there was a span of 6 bases. Germline assignment: CDR1 SQVTM and CDR2 ANQGSEA. The CDR3 totals 12 residues. CDR3 DNA: TGCAGCGTTGAAGACGAACGCACTGAAGCTTTCTTT. Translated: CSVEDERTEAFF. Together with reference TRBV29-1 and TRBJ1-1, the CDR3 gives the full variable domain: SAVISQKPSRDICQRGTSLTIQCQVDSQVTMMFWYRQQPGQSLTLIATANQGSEATYESGFVIDKFPISRPNLTFSTLTVSNMSPEDSSIYLCSVEDERTEAFFGQGTRLTVV.

This chain connects TRBV29-1 to TRBJ2-1; 13 bases agree with TRBD2. The CDR3 spans 14 residues. CDR1 and CDR2 from the germline V gene are SQVTM and ANQGSEA. V dropped 5 bases and J dropped 5; count of bases not matched to a gene: 3. The chain's CDR3 is CSVRGLAGNNEQFF. The CDR3 bases are TGCAGCGTTCGGGGACTAGCGGGAAACAATGAGCAGTTCTTC.

This clone was seen only a few times. The chain couples TRBV7-9 to TRBJ2-7; D may match TRBD1 or TRBD2 (5 bases each). With 0 bases removed from V and 7 bases from J, the gap between germline ends came to 19 bases. There are 16 residues in the CDR3. CDR1 and CDR2 from the germline V gene are SEHNR and FQNEAQ (reference sequence). The CDR3 coding sequence is TGTGCCAGCAGCTTAGCAAGCCGGGGCCCCCAAGGGGAGCAGTACTTC. It yields the protein CASSLASRGPQGEQYF.

This clone was observed once. The chain recombines TRBV29-1 with TRBJ2-1; D is perhaps TRBD1 (5 bases). Trimming cost V 5 bases and J 3 bases, with 11 bases left between them. Germline V gives CDR1 SQVTM, CDR2 ANQGSEA. The CDR3 loop spans 13 amino acids. This CDR3 is CSVTGLRYNEQFF. The DNA of the CDR3 is TGCAGCGTTACAGGTTTGCGCTACAATGAGCAGTTCTTC.

The rearrangement links TRBV5-6 to TRBJ2-1; a possible D gene is TRBD2 (5 bases). CDR3 size: 12 residues. Germline V gene lookup returns CDR1 SGHDT and CDR2 YYEEEE. Trimming removed 3 bases at V and 7 bases at J, with 8 bases between. The CDR3: CASSSLGNEQFF. As DNA, the CDR3 is TGTGCCAGCAGCTCACTAGGTAATGAGCAGTTCTTC.

The chain links TRBV28 to TRBJ2-3; D not certain. From germline, CDR1 is MDHEN and CDR2 SYDVKM. V lost 4 bases to trimming and J lost 5 bases, with 19 bases between them. The CDR3 extends over 16 amino acids. Here the CDR3 DNA reads TGTGCCAGCAGTTACCCCCCATTACCGAAAAGAGATACGCAGTATTTT. It translates to CASSYPPLPKRDTQYF.

The rearrangement joins TRBV29-1 to TRBJ2-2, with D perhaps matching TRBD2 (5 bases). V shed 1 base and J shed 3 bases, with 9 bases lying between them. This CDR3 has 14 amino acids. Per the germline V gene, CDR1 is SQVTM and CDR2 is ANQGSEA. CDR3 DNA sequence: TGCAGCGTTGAAGCCGGGGTAGACACCGGGGAGCTGTTTTTT. Protein: CSVEAGVDTGELFF.

The rearrangement joins TRBV4-3 to TRBJ2-7, with TRBD2 matching 8 bases. Germline trimming cut 1 base from V and 1 base from J; bases unmatched to any gene: 6. The CDR3 length is 16 residues. Germline assignment: CDR1 LGHNA and CDR2 YSLEER. This CDR3 is CASSQARTSPSYEQYF. CDR3 bases: TGCGCCAGCAGCCAAGCACGGACTAGCCCTTCCTACGAGCAGTACTTC.

V and J are TRBV30 and TRBJ2-7; D perhaps matches TRBD2 (6 bases). The CDR3 covers 16 residues. Germline CDR1 GTSNPN, CDR2 SVGIG (reference sequence). V was trimmed by 3 bases and J by 0 bases, leaving 18 bases between them. The CDR3 bases are TGTGCCTGGAGCCACAGAGGGACTTTCAGCTCCTACGAGCAGTACTTC. Protein product: CAWSHRGTFSSYEQYF.

The J gene is TRBJ2-7, the V gene TRBV4-1; 8 positions match TRBD2. CDR1 and CDR2 (germline): MGHRA, YSYEKL. V lost 4 bases and J lost 3; bases outside the gene matches: 8. This CDR3 contains 15 residues. This CDR3 is CASSPTPGTSYEQYF. In DNA form, the CDR3 reads TGCGCCAGCAGCCCCACTCCCGGGACTAGCTACGAGCAGTACTTC.

This chain links TRBV29-1 with TRBJ1-2; D uncertain. The CDR3 is made up of 12 amino acids. V lost 7 bases and J 8 bases, leaving 17 bases between the germline ends. Germline V lookup: CDR1 SQVTM, CDR2 ANQGSEA. The CDR3 nucleotides read TGCAGCGGCCTAGAGGAGGGAAAGGGCTACACCTTC. It is translated as CSGLEEGKGYTF.

The V gene is TRBV30, the J gene TRBJ2-6; D not certain. This CDR3 region has 16 residues. Germline values: CDR1 GTSNPN, CDR2 SVGIG (reference sequence). Trimming removed 1 base at V and 0 bases at J, with 10 bases between. The CDR3 DNA sequence: TGTGCCTGGAGTGGGGGTATTAGCTCTGGGGCCAACGTCCTGACTTTC. Translated, it gives CAWSGGISSGANVLTF. Together with reference TRBV30 and TRBJ2-6, the CDR3 gives the full variable domain: SQTIHQWPATLVQPVGSPLSLECTVEGTSNPNLYWYRQAAGRGLQLLFYSVGIGQISSEVPQNLSASRPQDRQFILSSKKLLLSDSGFYLCAWSGGISSGANVLTFGAGSRLTVL.

In its sample, this clone was seen a few times. V and J are TRBV30 and TRBJ2-1, with 7 positions matching TRBD2. Germline trimming cut 8 bases from V and 0 bases from J; bases unmatched to any gene: 16. Per germline, CDR1 GTSNPN and CDR2 SVGIG (reference sequence). The CDR3 has 17 amino acids. The CDR3 here is CAHTGEAAGSSYNEQFF. Here the CDR3 DNA reads TGTGCCCATACGGGCGAAGCAGCGGGGAGCTCCTACAATGAGCAGTTCTTC. Using reference TRBV30 and TRBJ2-1 for the parts outside the CDR3, the full variable domain is SQTIHQWPATLVQPVGSPLSLECTVEGTSNPNLYWYRQAAGRGLQLLFYSVGIGQISSEVPQNLSASRPQDRQFILSSKKLLLSDSGFYLCAHTGEAAGSSYNEQFFGPGTRLTVL.

The rearrangement uses TRBV4-1 and TRBJ2-7, with D possibly being TRBD2 (6 bases). V lost 2 bases and J 6 bases, leaving 14 bases between the germline ends. The V gene's germline CDR1 is MGHRA and CDR2 YSYEKL. The CDR3 covers 14 residues. The CDR3 region is CASSQSTGAGEQYF. CDR3 sequence (DNA): TGCGCCAGCAGCCAATCAACAGGAGCGGGCGAGCAGTACTTC.